These T cell receptor beta chains were read from a single sample in a study of T cells in Graves' hyperthyroidism and ophthalmopathy. In TCRdb, the multiplex PCR reads were re-called with MiXCR into one record per CDR3 protein. The sample lists roughly 740,000 distinct CDR3 sequences; about a sixth were seen once. Sequencing input: blood. All receptors come from a young man with Graves' hyperthyroidism. Each CDR3 is given with its conserved first and last residue. The D gene is left open where the match is weak. Size is omitted from some rows. Given values are once, few, many or a class for expanded clones.

D gene,clone size,V gene,J gene,CDR3 protein,CDR3 DNA
-,many,TRBV20-1,TRBJ2-7,CSAREAERFGHEQYF,TGCAGTGCTAGAGAGGCGGAGAGGTTCGGCCACGAGCAGTACTTC
-,few,TRBV30,TRBJ1-6,CAWSEGAWNNSPLHF,TGTGCCTGGAGTGAAGGGGCTTGGAATAATTCACCCCTCCACTTT
TRBD2,many,TRBV2,TRBJ2-1,CASGASGGVGGPNEQFF,TGTGCCTCAGGGGCTAGCGGGGGGGTCGGGGGTCCCAATGAGCAGTTCTTC
-,many,TRBV2,TRBJ2-7,CASSGRGKLGADLSYEQYF,TGTGCCAGCAGTGGGCGGGGAAAGCTTGGGGCAGATCTCTCCTACGAGCAGTACTTC
-,few,TRBV5-1,TRBJ1-1,CASSWTGTKDTEAFF,TGCGCCAGCAGCTGGACGGGCACAAAGGACACTGAAGCTTTCTTT
TRBD2,-,TRBV3-1,TRBJ2-5,CASSQRTSGGGQETQYF,TGTGCCAGCAGCCAGAGGACTAGCGGGGGGGGGCAAGAGACCCAGTACTTC
TRBD1,many,TRBV12-3/TRBV12-4,TRBJ2-7,CASSLTGTTYEQYF,TGTGCCAGCAGTTTGACAGGGACGACCTACGAGCAGTACTTC
-,many,TRBV3-1,TRBJ2-7,CASSQVAASYEQYF,TGTGCCAGCAGCCAAGTAGCGGCATCCTACGAGCAGTACTTC
TRBD1,-,TRBV9,TRBJ2-7,CASSPRGTGAYERYF,TGTGCCAGCAGCCCCCGCGGGACAGGAGCCTACGAGCGGTACTTC
-,few,TRBV20-1,TRBJ2-4,CSALSLAKNIQYF,TGCAGTGCCTTGTCCCTAGCCAAAAACATTCAGTACTTC
-,many,TRBV6-1,TRBJ2-6,CASRRTGHLSGANVLTF,TGTGCCAGCCGAAGAACCGGACACCTCTCTGGGGCCAACGTCCTGACTTTC
-,many,TRBV28,TRBJ1-5,CASSFSFGRNQPQHF,TGTGCCAGCAGTTTTTCATTCGGACGCAATCAGCCCCAGCATTTT
-,many,TRBV7-9,TRBJ2-7,CASSLALYEQYF,TGTGCCAGCAGTTTGGCCCTTTACGAGCAGTACTTC
-,-,TRBV5-1,TRBJ2-1,CASSLSRVSSYNEQFF,TGCGCCAGCAGCTTGAGCAGGGTCAGCTCCTACAATGAGCAGTTCTTC
-,many,TRBV12-3/TRBV12-4,TRBJ2-7,CASSLISGGEQYF,TGTGCCAGCAGTTTAATCAGTGGGGGCGAGCAGTACTTC
TRBD2,-,TRBV4-2,TRBJ2-3,CASSQGGSGRATDTQYF,TGTGCCAGCAGCCAGGGGGGTAGCGGGAGGGCCACAGATACGCAGTATTTT
TRBD2,few,TRBV7-2,TRBJ2-7,CASSPTSGVYSYEQYF,TGTGCCAGCAGCCCAACTAGCGGAGTTTACTCCTACGAGCAGTACTTC
-,many,TRBV20-1,TRBJ2-2,CSARGQLGTGELFF,TGCAGTGCTAGAGGGCAGTTGGGCACCGGGGAGCTGTTTTTT
-,few,TRBV4-3,TRBJ2-3,CASSRPGDDTQYF,TGCGCCAGCAGCCGACCCGGGGATGATACGCAGTATTTT
-,-,TRBV7-9,TRBJ2-2,CASRLAGELFF,TGTGCCAGCCGACTAGCCGGGGAGCTGTTTTTT
-,many,TRBV7-9,TRBJ2-3,CASNTGTLTDTQYF,TGTGCCAGCAACACGGGGACCCTCACAGATACGCAGTATTTT
TRBD1,-,TRBV20-1,TRBJ2-5,CSAVSGTGWGTQYF,TGCAGTGCCGTCTCCGGGACAGGCTGGGGGACCCAGTACTTC
-,-,TRBV6-1,TRBJ2-5,CASTNWRFGYF,TGTGCCAGCACCAATTGGCGGTTTGGGTACTTC
-,many,TRBV7-3,TRBJ2-7,CASSPFGSVSGEQYF,TGTGCCAGCAGCCCCTTTGGGAGCGTATCGGGCGAGCAGTACTTC
TRBD2,few,TRBV20-1,TRBJ2-7,CSAPGLVGMHEQYF,TGCAGTGCTCCCGGACTAGTTGGCATGCACGAGCAGTACTTC
TRBD2,-,TRBV4-1,TRBJ2-7,CASSQEATSGEQYF,TGCGCCAGCAGCCAAGAGGCCACTAGCGGTGAGCAGTACTTC
TRBD1,-,TRBV28,TRBJ2-7,CASRPGTGSHEQYF,TGTGCCAGCAGACCAGGGACAGGGTCCCACGAGCAGTACTTC
-,-,TRBV28,TRBJ2-7,CASSLRECTYEQYF,TGTGCCAGCAGTTTGCGGGAATGCACCTACGAGCAGTACTTC
-,-,TRBV28,TRBJ1-6,CASTLLGGTLHF,TGTGCCAGCACCCTTTTGGGGGGAACCCTCCACTTT
TRBD1,-,TRBV29-1,TRBJ2-3,CSAGQGQGDTQYF,TGCAGCGCCGGACAGGGCCAGGGAGATACGCAGTATTTT
-,few,TRBV10-3,TRBJ2-5,CAISQTDRETQYF,TGTGCCATCAGCCAGACAGATAGGGAGACCCAGTACTTC
TRBD2,-,TRBV18,TRBJ2-3,CASSPYPGKLAGPTDTQYF,TGTGCCAGCTCACCTTATCCCGGGAAACTAGCGGGACCCACAGATACGCAGTATTTT